This T cell receptor beta chain was recorded in a study of spatial heterogeneity in lung cancer. The CDR3 length is 13 residues. V shed 7 bases, J shed 6 bases, and the junction held 5 bases outside the gene matches. CDR1 is SGHTA and CDR2 is FQGNSA in the germline V gene. Notes on the study in general: In tumors, expanded intratumoral alpha and beta TCR counts tracked mutation counts. Nonsynonymous mutation counts, ubiquitous and regional, were tracked by the respective counts of ubiquitous and regional expanded TCRs.

One entry per CDR3 protein, called by TCRdb with MiXCR from the 5' RACE reads. The table includes some 96,000 distinct CDR3 sequences, 4.4% detected once. This clonotype was seen at least ten times. Its specificity is not known. The time point was: sample taken at primary tumor resection. From tumor, nontumor lung or frozen PBMC, whole RNA was taken unsorted for sequencing. The sequencing used lung tumor tissue, collected at surgery. V is TRBV7-2 and J is TRBJ2-4; 8 bases align to TRBD1. This TCR derives from a male donor with early-stage non-small cell lung cancer. The CDR3 loop reads CASIQTGVNIQYF. CDR3 DNA sequence: TGTGCCAGCATACAGACAGGGGTAAACATTCAGTACTTC.